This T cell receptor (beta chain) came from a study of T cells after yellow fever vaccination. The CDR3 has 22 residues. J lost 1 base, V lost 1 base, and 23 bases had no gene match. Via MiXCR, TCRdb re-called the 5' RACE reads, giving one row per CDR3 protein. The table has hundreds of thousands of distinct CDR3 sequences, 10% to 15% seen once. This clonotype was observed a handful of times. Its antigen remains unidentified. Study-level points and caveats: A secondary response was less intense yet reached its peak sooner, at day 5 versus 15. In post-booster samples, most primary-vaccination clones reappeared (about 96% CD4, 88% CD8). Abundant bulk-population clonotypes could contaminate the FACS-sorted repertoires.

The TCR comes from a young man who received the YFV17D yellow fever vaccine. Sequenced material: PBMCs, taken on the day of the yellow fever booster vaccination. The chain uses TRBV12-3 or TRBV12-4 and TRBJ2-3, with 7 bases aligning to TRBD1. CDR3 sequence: CASSLVVRGRGLSPGRTDTQYF. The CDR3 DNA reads TGTGCCAGCAGTTTAGTAGTTAGGGGGCGAGGTTTGAGCCCTGGTCGCACAGATACGCAGTATTTT.